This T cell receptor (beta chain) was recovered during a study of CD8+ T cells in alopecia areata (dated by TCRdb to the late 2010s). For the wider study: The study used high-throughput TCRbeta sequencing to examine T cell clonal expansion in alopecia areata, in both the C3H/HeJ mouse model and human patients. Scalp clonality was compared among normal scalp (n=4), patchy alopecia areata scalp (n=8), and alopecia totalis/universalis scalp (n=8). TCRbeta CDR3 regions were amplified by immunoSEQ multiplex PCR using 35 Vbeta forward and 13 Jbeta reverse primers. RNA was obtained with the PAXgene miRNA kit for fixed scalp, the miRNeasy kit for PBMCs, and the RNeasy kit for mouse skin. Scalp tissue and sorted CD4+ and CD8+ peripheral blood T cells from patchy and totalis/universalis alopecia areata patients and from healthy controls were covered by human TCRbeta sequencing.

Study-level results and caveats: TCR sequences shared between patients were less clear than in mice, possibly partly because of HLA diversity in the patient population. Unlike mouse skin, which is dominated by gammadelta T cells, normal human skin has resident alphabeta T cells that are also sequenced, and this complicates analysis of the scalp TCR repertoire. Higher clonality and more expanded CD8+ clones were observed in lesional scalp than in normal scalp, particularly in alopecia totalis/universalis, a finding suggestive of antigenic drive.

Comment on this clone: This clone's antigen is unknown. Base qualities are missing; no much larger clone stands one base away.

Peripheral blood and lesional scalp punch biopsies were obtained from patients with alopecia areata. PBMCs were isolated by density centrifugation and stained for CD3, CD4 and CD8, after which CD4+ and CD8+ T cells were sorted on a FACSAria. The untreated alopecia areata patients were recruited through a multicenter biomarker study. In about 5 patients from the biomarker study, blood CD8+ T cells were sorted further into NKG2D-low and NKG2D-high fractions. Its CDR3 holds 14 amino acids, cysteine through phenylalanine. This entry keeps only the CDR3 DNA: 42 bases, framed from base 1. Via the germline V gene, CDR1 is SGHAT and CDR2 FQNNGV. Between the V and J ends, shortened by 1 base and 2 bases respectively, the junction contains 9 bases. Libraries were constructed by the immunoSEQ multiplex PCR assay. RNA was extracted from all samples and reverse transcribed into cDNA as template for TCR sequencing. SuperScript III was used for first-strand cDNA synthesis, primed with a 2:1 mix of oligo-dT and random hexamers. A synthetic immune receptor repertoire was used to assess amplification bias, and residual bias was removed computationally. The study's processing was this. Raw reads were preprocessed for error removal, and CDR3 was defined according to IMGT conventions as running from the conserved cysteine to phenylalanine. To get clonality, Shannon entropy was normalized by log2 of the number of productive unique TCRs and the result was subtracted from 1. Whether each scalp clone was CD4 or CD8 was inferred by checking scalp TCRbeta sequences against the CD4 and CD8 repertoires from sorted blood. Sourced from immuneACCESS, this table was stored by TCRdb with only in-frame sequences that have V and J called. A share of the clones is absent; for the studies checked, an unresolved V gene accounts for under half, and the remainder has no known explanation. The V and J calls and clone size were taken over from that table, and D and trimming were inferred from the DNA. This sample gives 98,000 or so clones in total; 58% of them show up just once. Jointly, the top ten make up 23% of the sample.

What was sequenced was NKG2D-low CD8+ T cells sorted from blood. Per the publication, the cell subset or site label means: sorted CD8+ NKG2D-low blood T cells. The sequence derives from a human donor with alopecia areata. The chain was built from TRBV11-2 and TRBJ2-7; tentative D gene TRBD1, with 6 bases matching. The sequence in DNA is TGTGCCAGCAGCTTAGGGACAGAGACCTACGAGCAGTACTTC. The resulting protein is CASSLGTETYEQYF.